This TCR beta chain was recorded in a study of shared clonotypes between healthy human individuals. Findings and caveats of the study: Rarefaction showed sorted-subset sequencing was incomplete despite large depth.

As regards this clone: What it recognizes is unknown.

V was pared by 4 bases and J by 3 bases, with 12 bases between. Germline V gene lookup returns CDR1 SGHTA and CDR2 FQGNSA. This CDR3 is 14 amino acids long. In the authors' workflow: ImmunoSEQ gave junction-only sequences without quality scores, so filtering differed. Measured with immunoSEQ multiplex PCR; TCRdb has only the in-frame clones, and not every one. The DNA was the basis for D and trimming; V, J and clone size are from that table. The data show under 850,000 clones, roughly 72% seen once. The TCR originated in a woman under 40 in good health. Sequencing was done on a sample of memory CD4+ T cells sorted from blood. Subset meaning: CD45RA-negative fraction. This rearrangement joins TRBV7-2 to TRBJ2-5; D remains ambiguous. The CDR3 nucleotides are TGTGCCAGCAGCTCGGACGCTGGGGAAGAGACCCAGTACTTC. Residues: CASSSDAGEETQYF.